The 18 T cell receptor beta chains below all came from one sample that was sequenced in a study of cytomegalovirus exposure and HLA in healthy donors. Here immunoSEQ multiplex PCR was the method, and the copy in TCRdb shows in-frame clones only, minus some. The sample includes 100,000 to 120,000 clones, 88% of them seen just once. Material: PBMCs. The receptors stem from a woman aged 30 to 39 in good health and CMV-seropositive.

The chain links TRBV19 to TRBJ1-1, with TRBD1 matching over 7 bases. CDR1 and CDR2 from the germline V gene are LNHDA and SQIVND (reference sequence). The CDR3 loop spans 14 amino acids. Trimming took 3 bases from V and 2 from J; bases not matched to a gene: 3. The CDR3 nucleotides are TGTGCCAGTAGTATTTCAGGGGGTAACACTGAAGCTTTCTTT. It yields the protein CASSISGGNTEAFF.

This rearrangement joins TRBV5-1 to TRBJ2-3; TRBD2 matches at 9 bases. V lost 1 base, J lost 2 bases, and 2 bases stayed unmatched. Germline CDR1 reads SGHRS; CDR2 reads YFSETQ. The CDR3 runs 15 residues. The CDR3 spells CASSLSGRTTDTQYF. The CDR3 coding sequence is TGCGCCAGCAGCTTGAGCGGGAGGACCACAGATACGCAGTATTTT.

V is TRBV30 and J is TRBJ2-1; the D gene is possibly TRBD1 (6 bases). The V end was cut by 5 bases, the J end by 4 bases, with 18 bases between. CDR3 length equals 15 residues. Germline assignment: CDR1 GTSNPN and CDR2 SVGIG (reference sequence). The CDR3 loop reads CAWANWTDPYNEQFF. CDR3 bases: TGTGCCTGGGCTAACTGGACAGATCCTTACAATGAGCAGTTCTTC.

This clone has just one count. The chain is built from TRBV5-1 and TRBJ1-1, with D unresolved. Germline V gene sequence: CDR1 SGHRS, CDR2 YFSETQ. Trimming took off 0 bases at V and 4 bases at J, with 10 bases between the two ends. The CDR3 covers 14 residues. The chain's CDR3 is CASSLALPSTEAFF. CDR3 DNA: TGCGCCAGCAGCTTGGCCCTCCCGAGCACTGAAGCTTTCTTT.

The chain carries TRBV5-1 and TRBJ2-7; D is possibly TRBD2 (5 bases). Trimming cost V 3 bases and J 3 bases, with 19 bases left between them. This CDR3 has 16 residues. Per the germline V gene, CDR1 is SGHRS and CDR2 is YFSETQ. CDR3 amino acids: CASSSSGGLASYEQYF. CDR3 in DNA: TGCGCCAGCAGCTCCTCAGGCGGGCTAGCTAGCTACGAGCAGTACTTC.

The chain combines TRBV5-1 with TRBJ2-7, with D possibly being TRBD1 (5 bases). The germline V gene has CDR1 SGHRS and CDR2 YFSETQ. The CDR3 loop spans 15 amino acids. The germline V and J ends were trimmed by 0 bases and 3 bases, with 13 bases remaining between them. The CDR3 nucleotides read TGCGCCAGCAGCTTGGGGCCCCAAGGGGTCTACGAGCAGTACTTC. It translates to CASSLGPQGVYEQYF.

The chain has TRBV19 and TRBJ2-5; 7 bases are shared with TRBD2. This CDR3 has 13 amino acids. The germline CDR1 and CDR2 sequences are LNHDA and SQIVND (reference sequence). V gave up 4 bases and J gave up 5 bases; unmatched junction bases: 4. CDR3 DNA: TGTGCCAGTAGTACGGGGGGTGTGGAGACCCAGTACTTC. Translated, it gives CASSTGGVETQYF.

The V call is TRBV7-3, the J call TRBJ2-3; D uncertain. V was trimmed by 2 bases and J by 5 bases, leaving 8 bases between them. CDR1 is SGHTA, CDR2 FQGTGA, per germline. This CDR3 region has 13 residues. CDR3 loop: CASSLQTGDTQYF. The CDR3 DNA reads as TGTGCCAGCAGCTTACAGACTGGAGATACGCAGTATTTT.

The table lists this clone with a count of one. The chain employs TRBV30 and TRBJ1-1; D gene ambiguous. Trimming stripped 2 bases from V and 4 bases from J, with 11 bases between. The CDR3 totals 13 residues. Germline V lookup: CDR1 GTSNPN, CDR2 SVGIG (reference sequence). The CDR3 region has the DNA TGTGCCTGGAGTCGACAATCTCCCACTGAAGCTTTCTTT. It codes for CAWSRQSPTEAFF.

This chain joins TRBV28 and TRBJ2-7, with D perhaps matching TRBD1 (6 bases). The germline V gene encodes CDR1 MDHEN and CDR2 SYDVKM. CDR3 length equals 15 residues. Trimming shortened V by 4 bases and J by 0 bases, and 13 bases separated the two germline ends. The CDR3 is CASSSKGHYSYEQYF. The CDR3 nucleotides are TGTGCCAGCAGTTCCAAGGGACACTACTCCTACGAGCAGTACTTC. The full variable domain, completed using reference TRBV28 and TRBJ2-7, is DVKVTQSSRYLVKRTGEKVFLECVQDMDHENMFWYRQDPGLGLRLIYFSYDVKMKEKGDIPEGYSVSREKKERFSLILESASTNQTSMYLCASSSKGHYSYEQYFGPGTRLTVT.

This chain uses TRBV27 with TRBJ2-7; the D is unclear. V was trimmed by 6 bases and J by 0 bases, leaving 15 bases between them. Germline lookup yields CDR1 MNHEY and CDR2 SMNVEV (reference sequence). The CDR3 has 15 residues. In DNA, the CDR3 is TGTGCCAGCAGCCAAGAACCCGTGAGCTCCTACGAGCAGTACTTC. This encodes CASSQEPVSSYEQYF.

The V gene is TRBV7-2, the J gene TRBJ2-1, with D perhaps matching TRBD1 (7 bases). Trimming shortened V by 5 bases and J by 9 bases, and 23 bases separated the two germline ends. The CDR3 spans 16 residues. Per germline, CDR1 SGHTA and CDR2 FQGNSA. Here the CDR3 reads CASSHYGGAGGREQFF. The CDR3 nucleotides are TGTGCCAGCAGCCATTACGGTGGAGCAGGGGGGCGTGAGCAGTTCTTC.

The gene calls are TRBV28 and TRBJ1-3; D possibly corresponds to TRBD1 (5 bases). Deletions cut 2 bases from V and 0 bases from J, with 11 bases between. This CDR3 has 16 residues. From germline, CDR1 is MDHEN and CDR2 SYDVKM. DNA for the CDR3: TGTGCCAGCAGTTTAGCGGGGGTAGACTCTGGAAACACCATATATTTT. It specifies CASSLAGVDSGNTIYF.

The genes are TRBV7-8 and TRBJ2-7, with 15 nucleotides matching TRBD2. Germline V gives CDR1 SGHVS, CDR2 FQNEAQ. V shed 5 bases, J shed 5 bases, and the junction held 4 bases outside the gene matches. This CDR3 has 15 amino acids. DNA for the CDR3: TGTGCCAGCAGCGGTGGGACTAGCGGGGGGAACGAGCAGTACTTC. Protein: CASSGGTSGGNEQYF.

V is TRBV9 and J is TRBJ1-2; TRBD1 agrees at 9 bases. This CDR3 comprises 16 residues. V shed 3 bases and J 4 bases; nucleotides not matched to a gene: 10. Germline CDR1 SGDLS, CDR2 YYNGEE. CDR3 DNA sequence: TGTGCCAGCAGCGCCAACGGGGGACAGGGACCCTATGGCTACACCTTC. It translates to CASSANGGQGPYGYTF.

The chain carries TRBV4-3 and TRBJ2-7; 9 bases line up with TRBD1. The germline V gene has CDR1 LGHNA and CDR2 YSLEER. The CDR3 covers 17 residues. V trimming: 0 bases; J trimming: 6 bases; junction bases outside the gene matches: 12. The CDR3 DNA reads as TGCGCCAGCAGCCAAGACCGGGCTGGGACAGGGTCGGCCGAGCAGTACTTC. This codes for CASSQDRAGTGSAEQYF.

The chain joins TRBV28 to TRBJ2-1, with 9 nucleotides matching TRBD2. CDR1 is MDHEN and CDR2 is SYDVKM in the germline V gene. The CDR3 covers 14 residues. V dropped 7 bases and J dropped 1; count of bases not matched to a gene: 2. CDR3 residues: CASMREGSYNEQFF. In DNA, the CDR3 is TGTGCCAGCATGCGGGAGGGATCCTACAATGAGCAGTTCTTC.

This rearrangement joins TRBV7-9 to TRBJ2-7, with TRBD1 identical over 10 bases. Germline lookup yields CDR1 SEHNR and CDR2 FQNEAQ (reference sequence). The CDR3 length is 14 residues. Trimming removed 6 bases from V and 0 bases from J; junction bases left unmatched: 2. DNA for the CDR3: TGTGCCAGCAGTTGGACAGGGGGCTCCTACGAGCAGTACTTC. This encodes CASSWTGGSYEQYF.